This paragraph covers one TCR beta chain sequence. Its antigen is undetermined. Assay: immunoSEQ multiplex PCR; the TCRdb copy retains only in-frame clones and omits some. Of about 130,000 clones listed, around 92% are singletons. This sample stems from a study of T cell responses to AZD1222 COVID-19 vaccine. Study results and limitations: Females made up more of the donors, who were largely white British, and clonal diversity may have come out too low. Two doses of AZD1222 preceded a rise in Spike-specific TCR breadth and depth. Spike as a whole was targeted by vaccine-associated CD4 TCRs, dominant at 160-218 and 743-854.

The starting material was peripheral blood, obtained 28 days after the second AZD1222 dose. The receptor was derived from an adult who received the AZD1222 COVID-19 vaccine.

CDR3 bases: TGTGCCAGCAGCCAAGGTTCCGGACAGGATGAAAAACTGTTTTTT. It yields the protein CASSQGSGQDEKLFF. J is TRBJ1-4 and V is TRBV4-2; TRBD1 matches at 7 bases. CDR1 and CDR2 (germline): LGHNA, YNFKEQ. The CDR3 covers 15 residues. With V trimmed by 1 base and J by 6 bases, 5 bases remained unmatched.